The text below deals with one T cell receptor beta chain. The sample originates from a study of control samples from healthy donors and cancer patients. TCRdb's table, derived via immunoSEQ multiplex PCR, lists solely in-frame clones and lacks some. The table has 60,000 to 100,000 clones, 89% seen once. The CDR3 loop spans 13 amino acids. Trimming took off 3 bases at V and 7 bases at J, with 10 bases between the two ends. Germline lookup yields CDR1 GTSNPN and CDR2 SVGIG (reference sequence). V usage is TRBV30 and J usage is TRBJ1-6, with a tentative D call TRBD1 (5 bases). The sample comprised blood. The sequence was collected from a man over 45 in good health. CDR3 in amino acids: CAWREGQNSPLHF. The CDR3, as DNA: TGTGCCTGGAGAGAGGGGCAAAATTCACCCCTCCACTTT.